The clone carrying this T cell receptor beta chain was counted a few times. These data come from a study of blood T cell repertoires in COVID-19. Looking at the study overall: The analysed material was cDNA or gDNA that came from T cells, B-cell-depleted T cells, or PBMCs.

The germline V gene encodes CDR1 LNHDA and CDR2 SQIVND (reference sequence). Unmatched junction bases numbered 6, after V lost 3 bases and J lost 9 bases. CDR3 length: 14 amino acids. Sequencing was performed with immunoSEQ multiplex PCR; in TCRdb, only in-frame clones are kept and a portion is missing. This sample has some 150,000 clones; roughly 84% occur once, and the top ten carry 35% to 45%. Sequenced sample: peripheral blood. This TCR was recovered from a human donor in a cohort sampled during active COVID-19. The chain recombines TRBV19 with TRBJ2-1; 9 bases agree with TRBD1. The CDR3 nucleotides are TGTGCCAGTAGTATCCCGGGACAGGGCGCTGAGCAGTTCTTC. Its protein product is CASSIPGQGAEQFF. Based on the CDR3 plus reference TRBV19 and TRBJ2-1, the full variable domain is DGGITQSPKYLFRKEGQNVTLSCEQNLNHDAMYWYRQDPGQGLRLIYYSQIVNDFQKGDIAEGYSVSREKKESFPLTVTSAQKNPTAFYLCASSIPGQGAEQFFGPGTRLTVL.